Sequencing of this T cell receptor beta chain was carried out in a study of T cell responses to AZD1222 COVID-19 vaccine. Across the study: Pooling was applied to second doses at about 4 or about 12 weeks.

For this clone: Its antigen is unknown.

TCRdb's table, derived via immunoSEQ multiplex PCR, lists solely in-frame clones and lacks some. The repertoire includes 92,000 or so clones, about 90% of them detected once, and about 25% sits in the top ten. Findings and limits, study-wide: Repertoire sampling was restricted to post-peak T cell response timepoints.

This receptor was identified in an adult in good health. Here the sequenced sample was peripheral blood, taken on day 0 of AZD1222 vaccination.

CDR3 residues: CASYRVGKGYTF. CDR3 DNA sequence: TGTGCCAGCTACAGGGTCGGGAAAGGCTACACCTTC. The chain carries TRBV6-5 and TRBJ1-2; D might be TRBD1 (6 bases). The CDR3 totals 12 residues. Per the germline V gene, CDR1 is MNHEY and CDR2 is SVGAGI. The ends were cut back, 8 bases at V and 8 bases at J, with 15 bases in the middle.